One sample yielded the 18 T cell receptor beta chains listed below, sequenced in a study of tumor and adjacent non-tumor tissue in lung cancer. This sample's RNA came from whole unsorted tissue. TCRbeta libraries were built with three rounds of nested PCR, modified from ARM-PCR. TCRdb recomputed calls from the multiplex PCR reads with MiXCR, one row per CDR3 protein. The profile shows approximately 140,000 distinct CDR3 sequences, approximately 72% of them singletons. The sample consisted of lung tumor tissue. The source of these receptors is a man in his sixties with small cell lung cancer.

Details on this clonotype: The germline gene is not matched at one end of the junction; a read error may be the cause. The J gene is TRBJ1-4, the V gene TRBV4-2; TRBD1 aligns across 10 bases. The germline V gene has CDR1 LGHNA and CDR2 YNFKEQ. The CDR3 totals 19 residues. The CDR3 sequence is CASSKDKRGQGFVNEKLFF. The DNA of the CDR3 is TGTGCCAGCAGCAAAGACAAACGGGGACAGGGGTTTGTTAATGAAAAACTGTTTTTT.

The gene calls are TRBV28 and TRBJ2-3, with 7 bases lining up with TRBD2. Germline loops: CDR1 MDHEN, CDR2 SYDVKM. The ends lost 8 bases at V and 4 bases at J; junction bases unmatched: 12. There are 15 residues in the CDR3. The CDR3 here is CASRSSGDFADTQYF. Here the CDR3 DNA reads TGTGCCAGCCGATCTAGCGGAGACTTCGCAGATACGCAGTATTTT.

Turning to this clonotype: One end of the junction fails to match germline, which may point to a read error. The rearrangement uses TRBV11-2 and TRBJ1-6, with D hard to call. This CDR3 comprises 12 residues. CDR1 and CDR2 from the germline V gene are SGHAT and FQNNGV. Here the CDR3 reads CTISLEKLPLQF. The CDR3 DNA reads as TGTACCATCAGCTTAGAAAAGCTACCCCTCCAATTT. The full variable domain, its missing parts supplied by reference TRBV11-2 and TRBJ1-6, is EAGVAQSPRYKIIEKRQSVAFWCNPISGHATLYWYQQILGQGPKLLIQFQNNGVVDDSQLPKDRFSAERLKGVDSTLKIQPAKLEDSAVYLCTISLEKLPLQFGNGTRLTVT.

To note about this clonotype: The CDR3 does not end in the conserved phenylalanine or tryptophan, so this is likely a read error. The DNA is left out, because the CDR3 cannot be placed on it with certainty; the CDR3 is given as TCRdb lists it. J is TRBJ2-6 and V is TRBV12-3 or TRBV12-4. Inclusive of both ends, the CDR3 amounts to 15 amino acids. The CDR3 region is CASRLQRSGANVLVL.

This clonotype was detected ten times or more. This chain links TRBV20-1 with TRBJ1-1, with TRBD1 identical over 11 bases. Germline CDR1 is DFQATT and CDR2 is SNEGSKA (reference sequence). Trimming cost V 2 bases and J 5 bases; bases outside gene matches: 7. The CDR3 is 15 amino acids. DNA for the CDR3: TGCAGTGCTAGAAGGGGTGGGACAGGGGGAACTGAAGCTTTCTTT. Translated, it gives CSARRGGTGGTEAFF.

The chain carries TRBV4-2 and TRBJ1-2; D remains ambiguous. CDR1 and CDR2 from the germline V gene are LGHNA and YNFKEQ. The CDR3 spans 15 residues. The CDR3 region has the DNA TGTGCTTGCAGCCAAGAATTGATAATGGGCTATGGCTACACCTTC. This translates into CACSQELIMGYGYTF.

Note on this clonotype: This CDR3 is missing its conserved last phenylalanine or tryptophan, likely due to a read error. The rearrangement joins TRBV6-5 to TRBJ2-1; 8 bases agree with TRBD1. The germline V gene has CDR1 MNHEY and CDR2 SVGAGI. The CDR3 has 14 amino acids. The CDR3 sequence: CVSKRQGSYNEQFI. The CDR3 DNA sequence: TGTGTCAGCAAGCGACAGGGGTCCTACAATGAGCAGTTCATC.

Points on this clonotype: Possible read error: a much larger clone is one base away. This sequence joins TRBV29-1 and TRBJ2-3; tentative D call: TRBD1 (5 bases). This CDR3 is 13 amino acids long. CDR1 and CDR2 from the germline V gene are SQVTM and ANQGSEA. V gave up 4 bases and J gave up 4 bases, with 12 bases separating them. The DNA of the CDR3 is TGCAGCGTTGGGTCAGGGTGGGCAGATACGCAGTATTTT. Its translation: CSVGSGWADTQYF.

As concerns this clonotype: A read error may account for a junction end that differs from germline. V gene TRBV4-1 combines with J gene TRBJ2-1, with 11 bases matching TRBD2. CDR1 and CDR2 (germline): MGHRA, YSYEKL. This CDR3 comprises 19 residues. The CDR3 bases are TGCGCCAGCATCCAAGAAGGGCTAGCGGGAGGTTTTTTCGACAATGAGCAGTTCTTC. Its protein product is CASIQEGLAGGFFDNEQFF.

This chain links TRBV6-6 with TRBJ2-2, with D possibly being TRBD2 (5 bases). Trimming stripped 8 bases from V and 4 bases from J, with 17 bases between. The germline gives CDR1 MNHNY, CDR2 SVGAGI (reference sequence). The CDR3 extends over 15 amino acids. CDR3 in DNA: TGTGCCAGCTGTGGATCCCGGGGTATCACCGGGGAGCTGTTTTTT. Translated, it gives CASCGSRGITGELFF.

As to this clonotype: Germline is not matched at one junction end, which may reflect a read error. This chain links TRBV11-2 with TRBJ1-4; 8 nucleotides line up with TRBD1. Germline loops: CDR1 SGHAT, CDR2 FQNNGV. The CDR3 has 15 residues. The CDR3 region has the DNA TGTGCCAACAGCCTACAGGGGGGAACTAATGAAAAACTGTCTTTT. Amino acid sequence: CANSLQGGTNEKLSF.

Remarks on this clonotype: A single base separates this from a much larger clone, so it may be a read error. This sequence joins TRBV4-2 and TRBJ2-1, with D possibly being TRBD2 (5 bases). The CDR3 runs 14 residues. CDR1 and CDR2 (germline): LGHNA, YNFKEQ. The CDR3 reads CVSSQDRRGLEQFF. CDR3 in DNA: TGTGTCAGCAGCCAAGATCGTCGAGGGCTTGAGCAGTTCTTC.

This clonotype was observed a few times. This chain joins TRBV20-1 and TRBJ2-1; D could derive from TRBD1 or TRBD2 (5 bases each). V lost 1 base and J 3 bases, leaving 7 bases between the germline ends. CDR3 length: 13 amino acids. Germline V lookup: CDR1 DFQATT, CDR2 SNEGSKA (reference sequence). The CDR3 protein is CSARGGIYNEQFF. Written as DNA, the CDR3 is TGCAGTGCTAGAGGGGGGATCTACAATGAGCAGTTCTTC.

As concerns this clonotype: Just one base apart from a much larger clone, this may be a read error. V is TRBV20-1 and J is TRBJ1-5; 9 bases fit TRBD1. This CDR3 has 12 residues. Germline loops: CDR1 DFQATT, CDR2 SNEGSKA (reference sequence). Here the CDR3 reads CNGGTGQQPQHF. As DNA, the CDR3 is TGCAATGGCGGGACAGGGCAACAGCCCCAGCATTTT.

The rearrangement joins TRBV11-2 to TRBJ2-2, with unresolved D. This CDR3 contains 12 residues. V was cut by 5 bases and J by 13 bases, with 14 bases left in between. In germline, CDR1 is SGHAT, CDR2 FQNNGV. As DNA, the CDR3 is TGTGCCAGCAGCACAGTTATAGGGTCGCTGTTTTTT. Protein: CASSTVIGSLFF.

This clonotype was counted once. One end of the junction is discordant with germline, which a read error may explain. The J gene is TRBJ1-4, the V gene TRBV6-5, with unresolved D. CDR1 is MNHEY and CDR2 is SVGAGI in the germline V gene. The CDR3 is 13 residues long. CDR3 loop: CASRKGPTDKLFF. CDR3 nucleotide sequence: TGCGCCAGCAGAAAAGGCCCGACGGATAAACTGTTTTTT.

This CDR3 reads CASRREGYSGNTIYF. CDR3 sequence (DNA): TGTGCCAGCCGGAGGGAGGGTTACTCTGGAAACACCATATATTTT. V usage is TRBV6-6 and J usage is TRBJ1-3; D call uncertain. CDR3 length: 15 amino acids. CDR1 MNHNY and CDR2 SVGAGI come from the germline V gene (reference sequence). V shed 8 bases and J shed 0 bases, with 14 bases lying between them.

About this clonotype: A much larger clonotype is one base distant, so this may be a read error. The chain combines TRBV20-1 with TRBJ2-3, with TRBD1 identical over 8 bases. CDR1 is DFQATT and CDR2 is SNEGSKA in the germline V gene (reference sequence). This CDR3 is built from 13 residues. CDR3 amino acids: CGTYRGAVDTQYF. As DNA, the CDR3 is TGCGGAACCTACAGGGGGGCCGTAGATACGCAGTATTTT.